A single sample gave rise to the 17 T cell receptor beta chains below, sequenced in a study of identical twins' blood T cells. From the 5' RACE reads, TCRdb called clonotypes with MiXCR, one entry per CDR3 protein. The sample shows a few hundred thousand distinct CDR3 sequences, roughly 30% of them seen only once. Specimen: PBMCs. All receptors come from a woman aged 18-55 years in good health.

This clonotype was counted only a few times. The chain recombines TRBV12-5 with TRBJ2-1; no clear D. Germline V lookup: CDR1 LGHNT, CDR2 FRNRAP. The CDR3 extends over 13 amino acids. The V end was cut by 5 bases, the J end by 7 bases, with 12 bases between. This CDR3 reads CASGPFLLNEQFF. The CDR3 DNA reads as TGTGCTAGTGGTCCCTTCCTACTTAATGAGCAGTTCTTC.

This clonotype occurred once. The CDR3 protein is CASSLVGTRKFF. In nucleotides, the CDR3 is TGTGCCAGCAGTTTAGTTGGGACTAGGAAATTCTTC. The chain employs TRBV27 and TRBJ2-1; the match to TRBD2 covers 8 bases. The J segment lost 16 bases and the V segment lost 2 bases, leaving 7 bases of the junction unmatched. The CDR3 loop spans 12 amino acids. Germline values: CDR1 MNHEY, CDR2 SMNVEV (reference sequence).

There are a few counts of this clonotype. The chain combines TRBV5-1 with TRBJ2-2; 10 bases map to TRBD1. CDR3 length equals 15 residues. Germline values: CDR1 SGHRS, CDR2 YFSETQ. V trimming: 4 bases; J trimming: 3 bases; junction bases outside the gene matches: 3. The chain's CDR3 is CASSTTGGYTGELFF. The CDR3 DNA follows: TGCGCCAGCAGCACGACAGGGGGCTACACCGGGGAGCTGTTTTTT.

The chain links TRBV4-1 to TRBJ1-1; D is possibly TRBD1 (5 bases). Germline lookup yields CDR1 MGHRA and CDR2 YSYEKL. The CDR3 runs to 13 residues. V lost 0 bases and J 7 bases, leaving 9 bases between the germline ends. The DNA for the CDR3 is TGCGCCAGCAGCCAAGACAGGGAGTTTGAAGCTTTCTTT. It translates to CASSQDREFEAFF.

The rearrangement uses TRBV5-1 and TRBJ2-7, with no clear D. The germline V gene has CDR1 SGHRS and CDR2 YFSETQ. The CDR3 is made up of 15 amino acids. V was pared by 4 bases and J by 4 bases, with 18 bases between. The CDR3 here is CASSRKTEGLYEQYF. For the CDR3, the DNA is TGCGCCAGCAGCCGAAAAACCGAAGGGCTATACGAGCAGTACTTC. Using reference TRBV5-1 and TRBJ2-7 for the parts outside the CDR3, the full variable domain is KAGVTQTPRYLIKTRGQQVTLSCSPISGHRSVSWYQQTPGQGLQFLFEYFSETQRNKGNFPGRFSGRQFSNSRSEMNVSTLELGDSALYLCASSRKTEGLYEQYFGPGTRLTVT.

The rearrangement links TRBV29-1 to TRBJ2-1, with TRBD1 matching 8 bases. Germline trimming cut 4 bases from V and 3 bases from J; bases unmatched to any gene: 2. The CDR3 sequence is 13 residues long. Germline CDR1 reads SQVTM; CDR2 reads ANQGSEA. The CDR3 nucleotides read TGCAGCGTTGCCGGGACAGGCTACAATGAGCAGTTCTTC. The encoded protein is CSVAGTGYNEQFF.

The chain combines TRBV7-2 with TRBJ1-2; D remains ambiguous. Germline V gene sequence: CDR1 SGHTA, CDR2 FQGNSA. Trimming took off 4 bases at V and 0 bases at J, with 6 bases between the two ends. The CDR3 has 13 amino acids. The CDR3 spells CASSSLTNYGYTF. In DNA, the CDR3 is TGTGCCAGCAGCTCTCTAACTAACTATGGCTACACCTTC.

This chain links TRBV7-9 with TRBJ1-1; perhaps TRBD1 as D (6 bases). The CDR3 totals 17 residues. Per the germline V gene, CDR1 is SEHNR and CDR2 is FQNEAQ (reference sequence). Deletions cut 5 bases from V and 4 bases from J, with 23 bases between. The CDR3 DNA is TGTGCCAGCAGCCCCCTCACAGGGTCGGATCGTGGCACTGAAGCTTTCTTT. Residues: CASSPLTGSDRGTEAFF.

The V gene is TRBV6-2 or TRBV6-3, the J gene TRBJ2-2; D is ambiguous. Trimming cost V 4 bases and J 4 bases, with 13 bases left between them. CDR1 is MNHEY and CDR2 is SVGEGT in the germline V gene. The CDR3 contains 15 residues. CDR3 loop: CASSFKGKGTGELFF. The CDR3 DNA sequence: TGTGCCAGCAGTTTCAAGGGCAAGGGCACCGGGGAGCTGTTTTTT.

The V and J genes are TRBV5-4 and TRBJ1-2; D may be TRBD1 (6 bases). V lost 4 bases and J 2 bases, leaving 12 bases between the germline ends. This CDR3 is built from 14 residues. The V gene's germline CDR1 is SGHNT and CDR2 YYREEE (reference sequence). This CDR3 reads CASSLWGANYGYTF. CDR3 sequence (DNA): TGTGCCAGCAGCCTGTGGGGGGCCAACTATGGCTACACCTTC.

Worth noting for this clonotype: At one boundary the junction diverges from the germline segment, which might be a read error. The genes are TRBV6-2 or TRBV6-3 and TRBJ1-4; D is unresolved. Germline loops: CDR1 MNHEY, CDR2 SVGEGT. This CDR3 spans 13 amino acids. CDR3 in DNA: TGTACCAGCAGTTACCCGGGTCTGGAAAAACTGTTTTTT. Its protein is CTSSYPGLEKLFF.

The J gene is TRBJ2-2, the V gene TRBV18; D unresolved. This CDR3 region has 14 residues. CDR1 is KGHSH and CDR2 is LQKENI in the germline V gene. Trimming left V 3 bases short and J 4 bases short, with 9 bases between. This CDR3 reads CASSPAGLTGELFF. The CDR3, as DNA: TGTGCCAGCTCACCGGCAGGTCTCACCGGGGAGCTGTTTTTT.

This chain links TRBV7-9 with TRBJ2-7; 7 bases are shared with TRBD1. Germline CDR1 SEHNR, CDR2 FQNEAQ (reference sequence). This CDR3 has 13 amino acids. V trimming: 6 bases; J trimming: 6 bases; junction bases outside the gene matches: 8. CDR3 region: CASSYTGDGEQYF. The CDR3 DNA is TGTGCCAGCAGTTATACAGGGGATGGCGAGCAGTACTTC.

V and J are TRBV6-5 and TRBJ2-5; 9 bases agree with TRBD2. CDR1 is MNHEY, CDR2 SVGAGI, per germline. The CDR3 covers 15 residues. Trimming removed 0 bases from V and 7 bases from J; junction bases left unmatched: 6. As DNA, the CDR3 is TGTGCCAGCAGTTACTCTCTAGCGGGAAGTGGGACCCAGTACTTC. It specifies CASSYSLAGSGTQYF.

This clonotype was recorded a few times. The chain carries TRBV12-5 and TRBJ1-1; D ambiguous. The V and J ends lost 7 bases and 1 base respectively, with 10 bases between them. The germline gives CDR1 LGHNT, CDR2 FRNRAP. The CDR3 consists of 13 residues. DNA of the CDR3: TGTGCTAGTGCCGTTGACTGGAACACTGAAGCTTTCTTT. It translates to CASAVDWNTEAFF.

This clonotype occurred a few times. The rearrangement links TRBV6-4 to TRBJ1-2; D gene uncertain. Germline CDR1 is MRHNA and CDR2 is SNTAGT. This CDR3 spans 12 amino acids. Trimming pared 5 bases from V and 8 bases from J, leaving 12 bases between. DNA for the CDR3: TGTGCCAGCAGTCGTTGGGGAGGAGGCTACACCTTC. Translating gives CASSRWGGGYTF.

This clonotype has a handful of counts. This sequence joins TRBV14 and TRBJ1-1, with D unclear. V was cut by 4 bases and J by 3 bases, with 9 bases left in between. Germline V gene lookup returns CDR1 SGHDN and CDR2 FVKESK. The CDR3 length is 13 residues. The CDR3 DNA sequence: TGTGCCAGCAGCCCAGGTTGGGACACTGAAGCTTTCTTT. Its protein is CASSPGWDTEAFF.